The 32 T cell receptor beta chains presented below share a single source sample, sequenced in a study of beta chain features in type 1 diabetes. Every bit of the isolated RNA underwent reverse transcription, so sequencing read expressed TCRB transcripts. Generated by immunoSEQ multiplex PCR, the TCRdb table keeps only in-frame clones and is missing some. The sample contains 130,000 to 150,000 clones, more than 9% of which appear only once. Specimen: naive CD4+ T cells from blood. These receptors originate from a man aged 18-30 years in good health.

This clone was seen more than once but under ten times. The chain combines TRBV18 with TRBJ2-7, with 8 bases aligning to TRBD1. Germline V lookup: CDR1 KGHSH, CDR2 LQKENI. CDR3 size: 15 residues. V dropped 2 bases and J dropped 4; count of bases not matched to a gene: 7. For the CDR3, the DNA is TGTGCCAGCTCACCAGACCAGGGGGCTAGGTACGAGCAGTACTTC. Translation gives CASSPDQGARYEQYF.

The chain carries TRBV27 and TRBJ2-6; the D gene is possibly TRBD2 (5 bases). Trimming left V 2 bases short and J 1 base short, with 6 bases between. Germline CDR1 and CDR2: MNHEY and SMNVEV (reference sequence). CDR3 length: 15 residues. The CDR3 is CASSLRGSGANVLTF. The CDR3 region has the DNA TGTGCCAGCAGTTTACGGGGTTCTGGGGCCAACGTCCTGACTTTC.

A few counts support this clone. The chain employs TRBV7-9 and TRBJ2-1; a possible D gene is TRBD1 (5 bases). There are 16 residues in the CDR3. The germline CDR1 and CDR2 sequences are SEHNR and FQNEAQ (reference sequence). Trimming removed 2 bases at V and 0 bases at J, with 11 bases between. CDR3 sequence (DNA): TGTGCCAGCAGCTTAAGCTCAGGGTTCTCCTACAATGAGCAGTTCTTC. It is translated as CASSLSSGFSYNEQFF.

This clone has a handful of counts. The rearrangement links TRBV7-2 to TRBJ2-3, with TRBD2 matching 9 bases. With V trimmed by 1 base and J by 0 bases, 5 bases remained unmatched. Germline CDR1 reads SGHTA; CDR2 reads FQGNSA. The CDR3 sequence is 17 residues long. CDR3 residues: CASSLGLAGLSTDTQYF. DNA of the CDR3: TGTGCCAGCAGCTTAGGGCTAGCGGGGCTAAGCACAGATACGCAGTATTTT.

This clone showed up just a few times. This chain joins TRBV6-5 and TRBJ2-6; D may be TRBD1 (5 bases). The CDR3 contains 16 residues. Trimming pared 2 bases from V and 4 bases from J, leaving 12 bases between. Germline V lookup: CDR1 MNHEY, CDR2 SVGAGI. CDR3 sequence reads: CASSYDGAAGANVLTF. For the CDR3, the DNA is TGTGCCAGCAGTTACGATGGGGCAGCCGGGGCCAACGTCCTGACTTTC.

This clone was seen more than once but under ten times. V and J are TRBV5-6 and TRBJ1-2, with D unresolved. The CDR3 consists of 16 residues. Germline V gene sequence: CDR1 SGHDT, CDR2 YYEEEE. Trimming shortened V by 0 bases and J by 0 bases, and 12 bases separated the two germline ends. CDR3 DNA sequence: TGTGCCAGCAGCTTGGGGCAGCTCACAGCTAACTATGGCTACACCTTC. Translating gives CASSLGQLTANYGYTF.

The V call is TRBV6-6, the J call TRBJ1-5, with TRBD1 matching 8 bases. Germline trimming cut 6 bases from V and 7 bases from J; bases unmatched to any gene: 8. This CDR3 contains 14 residues. CDR1 and CDR2 (germline): MNHNY, SVGAGI (reference sequence). CDR3 amino acids: CASRVQGVGQPQHF. The DNA of the CDR3 is TGTGCCAGCAGAGTACAGGGGGTGGGCCAGCCCCAGCATTTT.

The chain has TRBV14 and TRBJ2-3; 8 positions agree with TRBD1. Trimming at V came to 5 bases and at J to 2 bases, leaving 9 bases not matched to a gene. The CDR3 is 16 residues long. CDR1 SGHDN and CDR2 FVKESK come from the germline V gene. CDR3 sequence (DNA): TGTGCCAGCAGCTCCGGGCAGGGGGCCCTCACAGATACGCAGTATTTT. Translated, it gives CASSSGQGALTDTQYF.

This clone was observed a few times. The chain joins TRBV25-1 to TRBJ2-7; TRBD1 agrees at 7 bases. Losses at the gene ends were 5 bases for V and 2 bases for J; bases not matched to a gene: 6. There are 14 residues in the CDR3. Germline V gene lookup returns CDR1 MGHDK and CDR2 SYGVNS. This CDR3 reads CASSRETGPYEQYF. For the CDR3, the DNA is TGTGCCAGCAGTCGAGAGACAGGGCCCTACGAGCAGTACTTC.

This clone was observed a few times. The chain recombines TRBV21-1 with TRBJ2-7; the DNA was not compared with TRBD2, the D call given in the table. TRBV21-1 is labeled a pseudogene. The CDR3 covers 16 residues. CDR3 loop: CASSKDGLGGSYEQYF. The DNA of the CDR3 is TGTGCCAGCAGCAAAGATGGGCTGGGGGGATCCTACGAGCAGTACTTC.

A few counts support this clone. CDR3 sequence (DNA): TGCAGCGTTGAGCATCAGGGGGACACTGAAGCTTTCTTT. This encodes CSVEHQGDTEAFF. The V and J genes are TRBV29-1 and TRBJ1-1; TRBD1 aligns across 7 bases. V lost 3 bases to trimming and J lost 3 bases; unmatched junction nucleotides: 4. The length of the CDR3 is 13 residues. Per germline, CDR1 SQVTM and CDR2 ANQGSEA.

The chain recombines TRBV6-5 with TRBJ2-1; a possible D gene is TRBD2 (5 bases). V gave up 7 bases and J gave up 5 bases, with 12 bases separating them. CDR3 length: 13 residues. The V gene's germline CDR1 is MNHEY and CDR2 SVGAGI. In DNA form, the CDR3 reads TGTGCCAGCACCAAAGGACTGAACAATGAGCAGTTCTTC. Translated: CASTKGLNNEQFF.

The chain employs TRBV25-1 and TRBJ2-1; possibly TRBD2 for D (6 bases). CDR1 MGHDK and CDR2 SYGVNS come from the germline V gene. V dropped 0 bases and J dropped 15 bases, with 18 bases sitting between them. The CDR3 loop spans 14 amino acids. This CDR3 reads CASSEYRPEGKRFF. In nucleotides, the CDR3 is TGTGCCAGCAGTGAATATCGTCCGGAGGGGAAGCGGTTCTTC.

A few counts support this clone. The rearrangement joins TRBV7-2 to TRBJ2-1; D might be TRBD2 (7 bases). Trimming pared 5 bases from V and 8 bases from J, leaving 25 bases between. This CDR3 region has 17 residues. Germline V CDR1 and CDR2: SGHTA, FQGNSA. CDR3 residues: CASSTRGMRGRGDEQFF. In nucleotides, the CDR3 is TGTGCCAGCAGCACCCGCGGGATGCGGGGGCGGGGCGATGAGCAGTTCTTC.

As for this clone: Sequence at one end of the junction differs from germline and may be a read error. The V call is TRBV4-3, the J call TRBJ2-1, with D maybe TRBD1 (5 bases). The CDR3 is 14 residues long. Germline CDR1 LGHNA, CDR2 YSLEER. CDR3: CASSQDPGPNEQLF. The CDR3 DNA is TGCGCCAGCAGCCAAGATCCAGGGCCGAATGAGCAGCTCTTC.

The chain couples TRBV7-3 to TRBJ2-1, with TRBD2 matching 7 bases. Germline V gene lookup returns CDR1 SGHTA and CDR2 FQGTGA. V lost 0 bases, J lost 8 bases, and 4 bases stayed unmatched. The CDR3 runs to 14 residues. CDR3 in amino acids: CASSLTGTIDEQFF. The CDR3 DNA reads TGTGCCAGCAGCTTAACCGGGACTATCGATGAGCAGTTCTTC.

This chain connects TRBV5-1 to TRBJ1-5; TRBD1 matches 8 bases. Per germline, CDR1 SGHRS and CDR2 YFSETQ. The V segment lost 0 bases and the J segment 3 bases; nucleotides outside the gene matches: 5. This CDR3 has 16 amino acids. The chain's CDR3 is CASSLGDRGANQPQHF. CDR3 DNA sequence: TGCGCCAGCAGCTTGGGCGACAGGGGCGCCAATCAGCCCCAGCATTTT.

The genes are TRBV18 and TRBJ2-7, with 12 bases identical to TRBD1. This CDR3 has 15 amino acids. CDR1 is KGHSH, CDR2 LQKENI, per germline. Losses at the gene ends were 0 bases for V and 4 bases for J; bases not matched to a gene: 1. As DNA, the CDR3 is TGTGCCAGCTCACCACCGGGACAGGGGGCTTACGAGCAGTACTTC. Translating gives CASSPPGQGAYEQYF.

The V gene is TRBV2, the J gene TRBJ1-5; D is perhaps TRBD1 (5 bases). The CDR3 loop spans 13 amino acids. Germline V gene sequence: CDR1 SNHLY, CDR2 FYNNEI. Between the trimmed V and J ends, which lost 9 bases and 10 bases, there was a span of 19 bases. The CDR3 spells CARRDGPGGPQHF. The CDR3 region has the DNA TGTGCCAGGCGGGACGGACCAGGAGGTCCCCAGCATTTT.

The CDR3 coding sequence is TGTGCCAGCAGCCAGGGACAGGGGGAGGAGACCCAGTACTTC. This sequence encodes CASSQGQGEETQYF. The genes are TRBV4-2 and TRBJ2-5; 11 bases agree with TRBD1. The V gene end was trimmed by 3 bases and the J gene end by 5 bases; junction bases not matched to a gene: 2. This CDR3 is built from 14 residues. Germline V gene data show CDR1 as LGHNA and CDR2 as YNFKEQ.

V usage is TRBV19 and J usage is TRBJ2-7, with 8 bases aligning to TRBD1. The CDR3 is made up of 13 amino acids. Trimming took 7 bases from V and 1 from J; bases not matched to a gene: 3. CDR1 is LNHDA and CDR2 is SQIVND in the germline V gene (reference sequence). CDR3 sequence: CASMDRESYEQYF. The CDR3 DNA reads TGTGCCAGTATGGACAGGGAGTCCTACGAGCAGTACTTC.

The chain links TRBV2 to TRBJ1-2; D unclear. The V gene lost 4 bases and the J gene lost 8 bases, with 14 bases spanning the gap. The CDR3 loop spans 13 amino acids. Germline V gene sequence: CDR1 SNHLY, CDR2 FYNNEI. CDR3 residues: CASSAHSVAGYTF. The CDR3 region has the DNA TGTGCCAGCAGTGCCCACTCCGTAGCCGGCTACACCTTC.

The V gene is TRBV7-3, the J gene TRBJ2-1; the D gene is possibly TRBD1 (7 bases). Germline lookup yields CDR1 SGHTA and CDR2 FQGTGA. CDR3 length: 14 amino acids. The V gene lost 2 bases and the J gene lost 4 bases, with 9 bases spanning the gap. The CDR3 DNA follows: TGTGCCAGCAGCTTACAGGGGGGATACAATGAGCAGTTCTTC. Protein product: CASSLQGGYNEQFF.

This chain joins TRBV6-4 and TRBJ2-2; D is ambiguous. The CDR3 runs 16 residues. V was cut by 0 bases and J by 6 bases, with 14 bases left in between. From germline, CDR1 is MRHNA and CDR2 SNTAGT. The CDR3: CASSDSGHPWPGELFF. CDR3 in DNA: TGTGCCAGCAGTGACTCTGGGCACCCATGGCCCGGGGAGCTGTTTTTT.

The V call is TRBV4-1, the J call TRBJ2-5; 10 bases are a match to TRBD2. Germline-derived CDR1 and CDR2 are MGHRA and YSYEKL. The J segment lost 3 bases and the V segment lost 4 bases, leaving 5 bases of the junction unmatched. The CDR3 covers 15 residues. CDR3 sequence (DNA): TGCGCCAGCAGCCGTTCAGCGGGGGGGGAAGAGACCCAGTACTTC. This translates into CASSRSAGGEETQYF.

This clone occurred many times. This chain uses TRBV29-1 with TRBJ1-1; the D gene is possibly TRBD1 (6 bases). Germline V CDR1 and CDR2: SQVTM, ANQGSEA. V shed 4 bases and J shed 1 base, with 10 bases lying between them. The length of the CDR3 is 13 residues. As DNA, the CDR3 is TGCAGCGTTGCCAGGGGTCCGAACACTGAAGCTTTCTTT. The encoded protein is CSVARGPNTEAFF.

This clone was picked up a small number of times. The J gene is TRBJ1-2, the V gene TRBV28, with a tentative D call TRBD1 (5 bases). CDR3 length: 15 amino acids. Germline CDR1 MDHEN, CDR2 SYDVKM. Between the trimmed V and J ends, which lost 5 bases and 1 base, there was a span of 14 bases. The CDR3 spells CASSRTRTSNYGYTF. The CDR3 DNA follows: TGTGCCAGCAGTCGGACACGAACAAGTAACTATGGCTACACCTTC.

This chain links TRBV7-8 with TRBJ1-4; 8 bases agree with TRBD1. The ends lost 4 bases at V and 8 bases at J; junction bases unmatched: 9. CDR1 is SGHVS, CDR2 FQNEAQ, per germline. CDR3 length: 15 amino acids. CDR3 coding DNA: TGTGCCAGCAGCTCGCCGGACAGGGTTAGAGAAAAACTGTTTTTT. This translates into CASSSPDRVREKLFF.

The J gene is TRBJ1-6, the V gene TRBV6-5, with 9 positions matching TRBD1. This CDR3 contains 15 residues. Looked up from germline, CDR1 is MNHEY and CDR2 is SVGAGI. With 5 bases clipped from V and 11 bases from J, the junction kept 10 bases outside the gene matches. The CDR3 is CASSDFTGGQAPLHF. For the CDR3, the DNA is TGTGCCAGCAGTGACTTTACAGGGGGCCAAGCACCCCTCCACTTT.

The sample holds a few counts of this clone. This chain connects TRBV5-1 to TRBJ2-1; no firm D call. The CDR3 totals 15 residues. V was shortened by 3 bases and J by 0 bases, with 10 bases between the two germline ends. The V gene's germline CDR1 is SGHRS and CDR2 YFSETQ. The CDR3 bases are TGCGCCAGCAGCTCCATCCATCCCTCCTACAATGAGCAGTTCTTC. Translating it yields CASSSIHPSYNEQFF. The variable domain in full, completed from reference TRBV5-1 and TRBJ2-1, reads KAGVTQTPRYLIKTRGQQVTLSCSPISGHRSVSWYQQTPGQGLQFLFEYFSETQRNKGNFPGRFSGRQFSNSRSEMNVSTLELGDSALYLCASSSIHPSYNEQFFGPGTRLTVL.

The CDR3 coding sequence is TGCGCCAGCAGCCCAGACAGGGGAAATTCACCCCTCCACTTT. Protein: CASSPDRGNSPLHF. The rearrangement links TRBV4-1 to TRBJ1-6; TRBD1 aligns across 8 bases. This CDR3 contains 14 residues. Trimming at V came to 4 bases and at J to 7 bases, leaving 3 bases not matched to a gene. Germline loops: CDR1 MGHRA, CDR2 YSYEKL.

In this sample, this clone turned up a few times. The V gene is TRBV9, the J gene TRBJ2-1; tentatively, D is TRBD1 (6 bases). The ends were cut back, 0 bases at V and 6 bases at J, with 7 bases in the middle. This CDR3 spans 13 amino acids. Germline CDR1 reads SGDLS; CDR2 reads YYNGEE. The CDR3 protein is CASSVGTVNEQFF. The CDR3 coding sequence is TGTGCCAGCAGCGTAGGGACAGTCAATGAGCAGTTCTTC.